This is a list of T cell receptor beta chains from one sample in a study of human T cells and chemical hapten exposure. A single record per CDR3 protein comes from TCRdb applying MiXCR to the RACE reads. Of fewer than 50,000 distinct CDR3 sequences listed, 8% to 10% are singletons. The sequencing used whole blood, collected in connection with sensitization to the hapten diphenylcyclopropenone (DPC). These receptors all stem from a man aged 45-65 years with alopecia areata. Some clones in this sample may be carry-over from other donors' samples. Each CDR3 is given without its conserved first and last residue. The size entry is marked missing in some rows and otherwise reads once, few, many or a size class.

J: TRBJ2-3; size: few; V: TRBV7-8; CDR3: ASRRDQNTQY
J: TRBJ2-5; size: -; V: TRBV12-3/TRBV12-4; CDR3: ASSNIAGGTQY
J: TRBJ2-5; size: few; V: TRBV15; CDR3: ATSRSRSQETQY
J: TRBJ2-1; size: -; V: TRBV5-1; CDR3: ASSLGSAILNEQF
J: TRBJ2-7; size: many; V: TRBV6-5; CDR3: ASSYKPGQAYEQY
J: TRBJ2-7; size: many; V: TRBV6-5; CDR3: ASSPERLGSYEQY
J: TRBJ1-1; size: many; V: TRBV10-3; CDR3: AIQDRGKSRTEAF
J: TRBJ2-3; size: many; V: TRBV29-1; CDR3: SVEVSHSSDTQY
J: TRBJ2-7; size: few; V: TRBV28; CDR3: ASLKSLGAYEQY
J: TRBJ1-1; size: -; V: TRBV10-3; CDR3: AISSEQGNTEAF
J: TRBJ1-5; size: many; V: TRBV5-1; CDR3: ASSEVPGSNQPQH
J: TRBJ2-5; size: many; V: TRBV5-1; CDR3: ASSLSGSLQETQY
J: TRBJ2-4; size: many; V: TRBV30; CDR3: AWARDSLAKNIQY
J: TRBJ2-7; size: many; V: TRBV29-1; CDR3: SVGESMYEQY
J: TRBJ2-7; size: many; V: TRBV5-1; CDR3: ASSFPSGLGTSYEQY
J: TRBJ2-7; size: few; V: TRBV2; CDR3: AIHDLSSDAYEQY
J: TRBJ1-1; size: many; V: TRBV6-1; CDR3: ASSDRASSTEAF
J: TRBJ2-5; size: few; V: TRBV7-2; CDR3: ATQRGDGETQY
J: TRBJ2-2; size: many; V: TRBV7-3; CDR3: ASSPGGIGTGELF
J: TRBJ2-5; size: few; V: TRBV28; CDR3: ASSRAGQSEETQY
J: TRBJ2-3; size: few; V: TRBV29-1; CDR3: SVGGAVSGSGTDTQY
J: TRBJ2-2; size: few; V: TRBV29-1; CDR3: SARNTGELF
J: TRBJ2-2; size: -; V: TRBV5-1; CDR3: ASRPSSGLNTGELF
J: TRBJ2-7; size: -; V: TRBV27; CDR3: ASSFVRANSYEQY
J: TRBJ1-2; size: few; V: TRBV3-1; CDR3: ASSQRGANYGYT
J: TRBJ2-1; size: -; V: TRBV18; CDR3: ASSPSGGPYNEQF
J: TRBJ1-1; size: -; V: TRBV28; CDR3: ASSPRGAWGTEAF
J: TRBJ1-2; size: many; V: TRBV6-6; CDR3: ASSYPSNENGYT
J: TRBJ2-1; size: many; V: TRBV30; CDR3: AWSVRRSEQF
J: TRBJ2-1; size: -; V: TRBV6-5; CDR3: ASSSAGNNEQF
J: TRBJ2-5; size: -; V: TRBV6-2/TRBV6-3; CDR3: ASSPNRVETQY
J: TRBJ2-1; size: many; V: TRBV3-1; CDR3: ASSQRADNEQF
J: TRBJ2-7; size: few; V: TRBV28; CDR3: ASIGGTVYEQY
J: TRBJ2-2; size: many; V: TRBV5-1; CDR3: ASAPLAGGTGELF
J: TRBJ2-7; size: many; V: TRBV13; CDR3: ASSQQGYEQY